This T cell receptor beta chain was sequenced for a study of cytomegalovirus exposure and HLA in healthy donors (dated by TCRdb to about 2017). Concerning the study at large: In an earlier analysis of some 550 of the donors, 250 to 350 Gb of sequence data and some 120 million unique TCR beta sequences from about 180 million T cells were reported. Donor age, sex, ethnicity and CMV serostatus were collected together with the repertoire data. High-throughput TCR immunosequencing, statistical association of individual TCRs with disease status, and machine learning were combined to predict cytomegalovirus infection status. A later genetic analysis took genome-wide SNP genotypes for about 65% of the 666 donors and used that subset as a discovery cohort. Among the approximately 400 genotyped donors, more than 70% belonged to the genetic ancestry cluster associated with self-reported Caucasian donors. All discovery cohort repertoires had been generated using a single sequencing platform. An earlier analysis of several hundred of the donors applied high-throughput TCR beta sequencing to assess whether each TCR beta V gene segment acted as functional or pseudogenic. Along with the roughly 700-subject first cohort, a separate validation cohort of over 90 different subjects was used. Both class I and class II loci were covered by HLA typing, at four-digit resolution. Using immunosequencing, the study profiled T cell repertoires from 666 subjects and related those repertoires to cytomegalovirus serostatus. In a later analysis, previously published TCR beta repertoires from 670 or so donors were re-analyzed and high-resolution HLA genotyping was added so that TCR occurrence patterns could be studied. The aim of the study was to test whether cataloging public T cell receptors could identify signatures of past pathogen exposure. Several DR-DQ haplotypes were treated as single units for association and clustering because of strong linkage in the cohort. Rather than drawing on any new phenotypic data, the later analysis identified candidate immune exposures from TCR beta sequences and the way those sequences occurred across donors. The number of typed donors differed by locus: about 620-640 for A, B, C, DRB1 and DQB1; 500 to 550 for DQA1; 606 for DPA1; and some 430 for DPB1. Among some 400 genotyped donors of the cohort, an average of approximately 240,000 unique TCR beta nucleotide sequences was sequenced per donor, of which 15% to 20% were non-productive. An early release that covered approximately 600 HLA-typed donors contained approximately 320 gigabases of sequencing data and tens of millions of unique TCR sequences.

Comment on this clone: What antigen it recognizes has not been identified. No quality values exist for individual bases; no much larger clone is one base distant.

In total, roughly 670 healthy bone marrow donors made up the cohort. All cohort members were sampled while nominally healthy, although unrecorded immune exposures were likely present. The donor tested CMV seronegative, placing the donor among the approximately 360 seronegative members of the cohort. A peripheral blood sample was provided by each donor, and peripheral blood mononuclear cells were used for TCR beta sequencing. Genomic DNA extraction from the blood cell samples was performed with the Qiagen DNeasy Blood Extraction Kit. Overall results and qualifications from the work: V-gene and J-gene trimming of TCR beta chains was associated with a missense DCLRE1C variant in a later genetic analysis, and the association was replicated in an independent cohort. Only TCR beta chains were sequenced in this cohort, and the absence of alpha or paired-chain data limited detectable features. A further reported finding was that TCR beta sequences accurately predicted the HLA-A and HLA-B alleles for most subjects in the first cohort. In a later analysis, TCR association rates were found to vary across HLA loci, with the most associated TCRs seen for DRB1 alleles and the fewest for HLA-C alleles. Because some donors lacked HLA typing at each locus, the association tests relied only on the typed subset. CMV serostatus was the only immune exposure information available for the cohort. In the study, around 150 TCR beta chains were listed as associated with cytomegalovirus. In vitro tests confirmed that a few of the cytomegalovirus-associated TCR beta chains recognize cytomegalovirus antigens. Across donors, most TCR sequences were observed very rarely, whereas some public TCRs were present in many individuals. Roughly uniform sequencing depth across donors was assumed in presence/absence analyses, although this assumption may not hold. Some IMGT-functional V segments, including TRBV6-2 and TRBV6-3, could not be distinguished by the 87-base-pair reads and were therefore excluded. In a later genetic analysis, fewer N-insertions in productive TCRs were reported among donors in an Asian-associated ancestry cluster than the roughly 700-donor mean. According to a later analysis, most CMV-associated TCR beta chains appeared to be HLA-restricted, and the HLA associations seemed to be driven largely by CMV exposure. A later analysis found that HLA-associated TCR beta chains were more clonally expanded and had lower generation probabilities than equally common non-associated chains. Correlated functional status among segregating V segments might be attributable to linkage disequilibrium, but an unknown experimental factor could not be ruled out. Because counts were too low, some 17 rarely observed V segments, including chromosome 9 orphons, were left out of the earlier analysis of 587 of the donors. A cluster of highly shared sequence variants was judged likely to be a technical artifact of the sequencing pipeline. When HLA alleles, especially DR and DQ, strongly co-occurred, attributing TCR associations to individual alleles was difficult. The classifier was reported to diagnose cytomegalovirus status with high specificity and sensitivity in both the original and validation cohorts. Specific HLA alleles were associated with 15,000 to 20,000 TCR beta sequences at a false discovery rate of 0.05 in a later analysis. The authors suggested that the approach could potentially be generalized to other disease states and immunological phenotypes. According to a later analysis, parvovirus B19, influenza, CMV and Epstein-Barr virus appeared linked to several top co-occurrence clusters. In an earlier analysis of fewer than 700 of the donors, most TCR beta V segments appeared in productive rearrangements about 87% or about 30% of the time, broadly matching IMGT annotations.

Taken from cysteine to phenylalanine, the CDR3 has 14 residues. Solely the CDR3 DNA is kept, with 42 bases framed from the first base. CDR1 and CDR2 are read off the germline V gene as SGHTS and YDEGEE. V and J are trimmed by 4 bases and 5 bases, and the gene matches miss 6 bases of the junction. To prepare the library, the immunoSEQ multiplex PCR assay was applied. The multiplex PCR relied on a mix of 60 forward primers for TCR Vbeta segments and 13 reverse primers for TCR Jbeta segments. A multiplex PCR assay on genomic DNA amplified the CDR3 region of rearranged TCR beta genes. On the Illumina HiSeq System, the amplified TCR beta libraries were sequenced as 87-base-pair reads. As for the original processing: Across the roughly 640 repertoires, a later analysis counted some 80 million unique TCR beta chains, 9 million to 14 million of which were shared by at least two donors. Raw reads were error-corrected and collapsed into unique sequences by a nearest-neighbor algorithm in which closely related sequences were merged to remove PCR and sequencing errors. V, D and J gene segments were assigned by aligning CDR3 sequences to IMGT reference sequences. Each retained sequence needed at least a six-nucleotide match to both a V gene segment and a J gene segment. Rearrangements were classified as productive when the CDR3 lacked stop codons and remained in frame with V and J, and all other rearrangements were classified as non-productive. Following IMGT convention, CDR3 was defined as the stretch from the second conserved V-encoded cysteine up to the conserved J-encoded phenylalanine. Sequences without an unambiguous match to a single V gene segment were excluded from the earlier analysis of 587 of the donors. An earlier analysis of around 600 of the donors classified V segments as functional when productive rearrangements were above 56.7% and as segregating when the standard deviation between donors was above 5%. A statistical classification framework was built for diagnosing cytomegalovirus status from the catalog of TCR beta chain sequences. In a later analysis, V and J genes were assigned by comparing TCR nucleotide sequences against IMGT/GENE-DB human TR gene sequences. A later analysis assigned CDR3 sequences and most-parsimonious VDJ recombination scenarios with the TCRdist pipeline. In a later analysis, every TCR beta chain was defined by the combination of its CDR3 amino acid sequence and its V-gene family, and reads without a unique V-gene family were dropped. A later analysis removed 592 highly shared, low-generation-probability nucleotide sequences to deal with suspected cross-contamination and a sequencing artifact. In a later analysis, a clonal expansion index for each public chain was calculated from normalized within-repertoire ranks of inferred template counts. In a later analysis, generation probabilities were computed with a VDJ recombination model fitted to out-of-frame rearrangements, and the resulting probabilities were checked against IGoR. In a later analysis, hypergeometric tests were used to score TCR-TCR, TCR-HLA and TCR-CMV co-occurrence, with a repertoire-size bias correction applied to TCR pairs. A later analysis estimated false discovery rates by permuting HLA or CMV assignments 20 times. In a later analysis, co-occurring TCRs were grouped with DBSCAN, and TCRdist sequence similarity was added when clustering was performed within HLA-allele-positive subsets. For co-occurrence clustering, repertoires with fewer than 30,000 or more than 120,000 public chains were excluded, along with roughly 5 repertoires with anomalous nucleotide sharing. Imported from immuneACCESS, the table was reduced by TCRdb to in-frame sequences with V and J called. These copies leave out some clones; in studies compared against another copy, an unresolved V gene accounts for under half, and the cause of the remainder is not known. The DNA was the basis for D and trimming; V, J and clone size are from that table. The sample table contains 200,000 to 250,000 clones; only one count was recorded for approximately 90% of them. Approximately 1% of the sample is taken by the ten largest.

Sample: PBMCs. The V and J segments used are TRBV5-8 and TRBJ2-1; 7 central bases correspond to TRBD1. The receptor comes from a woman between 18 and 29 years old in good health and CMV-seronegative. The CDR3 region: CASSQDRVHNEQFF. The DNA sequence reads TGTGCCAGCAGCCAAGACAGGGTCCACAATGAGCAGTTCTTC.